This T cell receptor (beta chain) was recovered during a study of T cells in Graves' hyperthyroidism and ophthalmopathy. RNA transcripts provided the source from which TCR beta CDR3 regions were amplified. First-round RT-PCR of the TCR CDR3 relied on the HTBI primer set. TCRdb processed the multiplex PCR reads anew with MiXCR; each CDR3 protein has one entry. The repertoire holds approximately 510,000 distinct CDR3 sequences, with roughly 20% as singletons. Investigators excluded patients with uncontrolled infection, other autoimmune disease, pregnancy or lactation. PBMCs came from roughly 10 ml fresh peripheral blood. Concerning this clonotype itself: Antigen unknown.

Study-wide points: Onset of ophthalmopathy came a median approximately 6.8 months after the model predicted it.

The CDR3 totals 15 residues. V dropped 7 bases and J dropped 3; count of bases not matched to a gene: 11. Per germline, CDR1 MNHEY and CDR2 SVGAGI. The chain joins TRBV6-5 to TRBJ2-7; 8 nucleotides line up with TRBD2. This TCR was recovered from a man aged 18 to 35 with Graves' hyperthyroidism. Sequencing was carried out using blood. The CDR3: CASKLRLAGGYEQYF. The CDR3 coding sequence is TGTGCCAGCAAGTTACGGCTAGCGGGTGGCTACGAGCAGTACTTC.